The 32 T cell receptor beta chains presented below share a single source sample, sequenced in a study of PD-1 blockade in classical Hodgkin lymphoma. The data were produced by immunoSEQ multiplex PCR, yet TCRdb's version contains in-frame clones alone and is incomplete. The sample holds 43,000 or so clones, almost 90% seen once. Every patient was affected by relapse after autologous stem cell transplantation, while exposure to brentuximab vedotin was not uniform. Material: peripheral blood mononuclear cells (PBMCs), obtained at baseline. Receptors originate from a human donor with classical Hodgkin lymphoma.

This chain joins TRBV28 and TRBJ2-1; D may be TRBD2 (6 bases). The germline V and J ends were trimmed by 4 bases and 5 bases, with 9 bases remaining between them. CDR1 and CDR2 from the germline V gene are MDHEN and SYDVKM. The CDR3 contains 13 residues. The CDR3 DNA follows: TGTGCCAGCAGTTCGGGACTGAACAATGAGCAGTTCTTC. Its translation: CASSSGLNNEQFF.

The chain combines TRBV6-6 with TRBJ2-5; unclear D gene. The CDR3 is 13 amino acids. Trimming pared 2 bases from V and 7 bases from J, leaving 11 bases between. Germline V gene lookup returns CDR1 MNHNY and CDR2 SVGAGI (reference sequence). The CDR3 nucleotides read TGTGCCAGCAGTTACAATAGTCTTGGGACCCAGTACTTC. Translation: CASSYNSLGTQYF.

The gene calls are TRBV7-8 and TRBJ2-1; 8 positions match TRBD2. The CDR3 spans 14 residues. The germline gives CDR1 SGHVS, CDR2 FQNEAQ. V dropped 5 bases and J dropped 9; count of bases not matched to a gene: 9. Here the CDR3 reads CASSRAGGLREQFF. The CDR3 DNA is TGTGCCAGCAGCCGGGCGGGGGGTCTCCGTGAGCAGTTCTTC.

The V and J genes are TRBV29-1 and TRBJ1-5; no clear D. Germline V CDR1 and CDR2: SQVTM, ANQGSEA. This CDR3 spans 14 amino acids. V was cut by 4 bases and J by 2 bases, with 12 bases left in between. CDR3 in amino acids: CSVGSGWGNQPQHF. DNA of the CDR3: TGCAGCGTTGGTAGCGGGTGGGGCAATCAGCCCCAGCATTTT. The full variable domain, its missing parts supplied by reference TRBV29-1 and TRBJ1-5, is SAVISQKPSRDICQRGTSLTIQCQVDSQVTMMFWYRQQPGQSLTLIATANQGSEATYESGFVIDKFPISRPNLTFSTLTVSNMSPEDSSIYLCSVGSGWGNQPQHFGDGTRLSIL.

This rearrangement joins TRBV29-1 to TRBJ2-7; TRBD1 aligns across 8 bases. CDR3 length: 13 amino acids. The ends lost 7 bases at V and 5 bases at J; junction bases unmatched: 10. Germline V lookup: CDR1 SQVTM, CDR2 ANQGSEA. Here the CDR3 DNA reads TGCAGCGCCAACGTCGGACAGGGCCACGAGCAGTACTTC. It specifies CSANVGQGHEQYF.

The CDR3 reads CASSLVSGRSGDTQYF. CDR3 nucleotides: TGTGCCAGCAGTTTAGTTAGCGGGAGATCGGGAGATACGCAGTATTTT. The chain has TRBV28 and TRBJ2-3; TRBD2 matches 9 bases. The CDR3 totals 16 residues. The ends lost 2 bases at V and 5 bases at J; junction bases unmatched: 8. Germline lookup yields CDR1 MDHEN and CDR2 SYDVKM.

This clone came up a few times. The CDR3, as DNA: TGTGCCAGCAGCTTACAGGGGTATCAGCCCCAGCATTTT. Translating gives CASSLQGYQPQHF. The rearrangement links TRBV7-8 to TRBJ1-5, with D maybe TRBD1 (6 bases). Germline V gene sequence: CDR1 SGHVS, CDR2 FQNEAQ. The CDR3 has 13 amino acids. Trimming pared 2 bases from V and 5 bases from J, leaving 7 bases between.

This clone appeared a single time. For the CDR3, the DNA is TGTGCCAACCGAGACAAACGGACAGAACACTGCACAACTAATGAAAAACTGTTTTTT. Amino acids: CANRDKRTEHCTTNEKLFF. This chain joins TRBV27 and TRBJ1-4; D is possibly TRBD1 (6 bases). This CDR3 is built from 19 residues. V was shortened by 10 bases and J by 0 bases, with 27 bases between the two germline ends. Germline V gene data show CDR1 as MNHEY and CDR2 as SMNVEV (reference sequence).

The chain uses TRBV2 and TRBJ1-1, with TRBD1 identical over 10 bases. There are 14 residues in the CDR3. V shed 6 bases, J shed 4 bases, and the junction held 5 bases outside the gene matches. The germline CDR1 and CDR2 sequences are SNHLY and FYNNEI. CDR3 sequence (DNA): TGTGCCAGCAGGGGACAGGGGTCGGGCACTGAAGCTTTCTTT. As protein: CASRGQGSGTEAFF.

The CDR3 region is CASSKGGQGRRQPQHF. CDR3 DNA: TGTGCCAGCAGCAAAGGGGGACAGGGTAGGAGGCAGCCCCAGCATTTT. This chain joins TRBV7-2 and TRBJ1-5, with 9 positions matching TRBD1. This CDR3 comprises 16 residues. Per germline, CDR1 SGHTA and CDR2 FQGNSA. With V trimmed by 5 bases and J by 7 bases, 12 bases remained unmatched.

The chain carries TRBV6-1 and TRBJ2-7; 7 bases are a match to TRBD1. The germline V gene has CDR1 MNHNS and CDR2 SASEGT. This CDR3 has 15 residues. V trimming: 0 bases; J trimming: 2 bases; junction bases outside the gene matches: 4. The CDR3 protein is CASSEAYGTAYEQYF. DNA of the CDR3: TGTGCCAGCAGTGAAGCATACGGGACAGCCTACGAGCAGTACTTC.

The chain couples TRBV4-1 to TRBJ2-1; 9 positions agree with TRBD2. The trim removed 0 bases at V and 6 bases at J, leaving 6 bases unmatched. Germline V gives CDR1 MGHRA, CDR2 YSYEKL. There are 16 residues in the CDR3. The CDR3 bases are TGCGCCAGCAGCCAAGATCCTGCGGGGGGGCGCAATGAGCAGTTCTTC. Translation: CASSQDPAGGRNEQFF.

The rearrangement joins TRBV4-2 to TRBJ2-3, with 7 bases that match TRBD2. This CDR3 has 15 amino acids. The V segment lost 5 bases and the J segment 4 bases; nucleotides outside the gene matches: 9. CDR1 and CDR2 from the germline V gene are LGHNA and YNFKEQ. This CDR3 reads CASSTGGIRSDTQYF. The CDR3 DNA sequence: TGTGCCAGCAGCACCGGGGGGATTAGATCAGATACGCAGTATTTT.

This clone was detected once. The V call is TRBV27, the J call TRBJ2-3; the match to TRBD2 covers 10 bases. The CDR3 spans 18 residues. CDR1 and CDR2 (germline): MNHEY, SMNVEV (reference sequence). V gave up 5 bases and J gave up 0 bases; unmatched junction bases: 11. This chain's CDR3 is CASSQGVMTSGSTDTQYF. CDR3 nucleotides: TGTGCCAGCAGTCAAGGGGTCATGACTAGCGGGAGCACAGATACGCAGTATTTT.

The chain combines TRBV5-4 with TRBJ2-7; a weak D match, TRBD1 (5 bases). Trimming removed 1 base at V and 1 base at J, with 12 bases between. The CDR3 sequence is 15 residues long. The germline V gene encodes CDR1 SGHNT and CDR2 YYREEE (reference sequence). The CDR3, as DNA: TGTGCCAGCAGCTTGTCAAGGGGAAGGTCCTACGAGCAGTACTTC. Encoded protein: CASSLSRGRSYEQYF.

This clone was counted once. V is TRBV29-1 and J is TRBJ1-4, with D maybe TRBD1 (6 bases). This CDR3 is built from 12 residues. V dropped 7 bases and J dropped 6 bases, with 12 bases sitting between them. Looked up from germline, CDR1 is SQVTM and CDR2 is ANQGSEA. The CDR3 nucleotides read TGCAGCGCGGGACATCGGGATGAAAAACTGTTTTTT. Its protein product is CSAGHRDEKLFF. Supplemented by reference TRBV29-1 and TRBJ1-4, the full variable domain reads SAVISQKPSRDICQRGTSLTIQCQVDSQVTMMFWYRQQPGQSLTLIATANQGSEATYESGFVIDKFPISRPNLTFSTLTVSNMSPEDSSIYLCSAGHRDEKLFFGSGTQLSVL.

The chain recombines TRBV27 with TRBJ1-2, with D possibly matching TRBD1 (6 bases). The length of the CDR3 is 13 residues. Trimming removed 6 bases at V and 2 bases at J, with 10 bases between. Germline-derived CDR1 and CDR2 are MNHEY and SMNVEV (reference sequence). CDR3 coding DNA: TGTGCCAGCAGCCTGGACAGAAACTATGGCTACACCTTC. Amino acid sequence: CASSLDRNYGYTF.

The rearrangement links TRBV5-1 to TRBJ2-7; D tentatively reads TRBD1 or TRBD2 (5 bases each). This CDR3 spans 17 amino acids. Trimming pared 5 bases from V and 4 bases from J, leaving 25 bases between. Per germline, CDR1 SGHRS and CDR2 YFSETQ. CDR3 DNA: TGCGCCAGCAGAATATTGGGACCCCCCTCCGAGGGGTACGAGCAGTACTTC. It is translated as CASRILGPPSEGYEQYF. Full variable domain (rest looked up from reference TRBV5-1 and TRBJ2-7): KAGVTQTPRYLIKTRGQQVTLSCSPISGHRSVSWYQQTPGQGLQFLFEYFSETQRNKGNFPGRFSGRQFSNSRSEMNVSTLELGDSALYLCASRILGPPSEGYEQYFGPGTRLTVT.

As DNA, the CDR3 is TGTGCCAGCAGTTTATCGCAGGCGGGGGCGGGAGAGACCCAGTACTTC. It translates to CASSLSQAGAGETQYF. The chain employs TRBV27 and TRBJ2-5, with D possibly TRBD2 on 7 matching bases. V gave up 0 bases and J gave up 4 bases, with 15 bases separating them. From germline, CDR1 is MNHEY and CDR2 SMNVEV (reference sequence). The CDR3 is 16 residues long.

V usage is TRBV28 and J usage is TRBJ2-1; D call uncertain. V lost 4 bases and J lost 3, with 4 bases in between. This CDR3 is 12 amino acids long. Germline CDR1 and CDR2: MDHEN and SYDVKM. In nucleotides, the CDR3 is TGTGCCAGCAGTTCCTACTACAATGAGCAGTTCTTC. It yields the protein CASSSYYNEQFF.

This sequence joins TRBV10-3 and TRBJ2-3; tentatively, D is TRBD2 (5 bases). This CDR3 spans 18 amino acids. CDR1 ENHRY and CDR2 SYGVKD come from the germline V gene. Trimming took off 0 bases at V and 1 base at J, with 17 bases between the two ends. The CDR3 loop reads CAISESVVWGAGTDTQYF. The CDR3 nucleotides read TGTGCCATCAGTGAGTCTGTAGTTTGGGGAGCGGGCACAGATACGCAGTATTTT.

V and J are TRBV4-1 and TRBJ2-5; D might be TRBD1 (6 bases). CDR3 size: 15 residues. Germline V gives CDR1 MGHRA, CDR2 YSYEKL. Trimming stripped 0 bases from V and 2 bases from J, with 10 bases between. This CDR3 is CASSQDRGSQETQYF. CDR3 nucleotides: TGCGCCAGCAGCCAAGACAGGGGCTCTCAAGAGACCCAGTACTTC.

The CDR3 DNA follows: TGTGCCAGCAGCTTATTAAACACGGGGGGTAAGCAGTTCTTC. It encodes CASSLLNTGGKQFF. V gene TRBV11-1 combines with J gene TRBJ2-1; TRBD2 matches 7 bases. The CDR3 totals 14 residues. Germline trimming cut 2 bases from V and 11 bases from J; bases unmatched to any gene: 9. The germline gives CDR1 SGHAT, CDR2 FQDESV (reference sequence).

The rearrangement uses TRBV19 and TRBJ2-1; 10 bases agree with TRBD1. Germline loops: CDR1 LNHDA, CDR2 SQIVND (reference sequence). The CDR3 is 18 amino acids. Trimming cost V 0 bases and J 0 bases; bases outside gene matches: 5. The CDR3 DNA reads as TGTGCCAGTAGTATAGAGAGGGGACAGGGGAGCTCCTACAATGAGCAGTTCTTC. This gives the protein CASSIERGQGSSYNEQFF.

This rearrangement joins TRBV7-2 to TRBJ2-3; 9 positions agree with TRBD2. The germline gives CDR1 SGHTA, CDR2 FQGNSA. The CDR3 consists of 19 residues. V lost 1 base, J lost 0 bases, and 11 bases stayed unmatched. CDR3: CASSLEWSSGGTSTDTQYF. The CDR3 nucleotides are TGTGCCAGCAGCTTAGAGTGGTCGAGCGGGGGGACTAGCACAGATACGCAGTATTTT.

This rearrangement joins TRBV6-5 to TRBJ2-7; a weak D match, TRBD2 (6 bases). CDR1 is MNHEY, CDR2 SVGAGI, per germline. Trimming took 8 bases from V and 6 from J, leaving 23 bases between them. CDR3 length: 15 residues. The CDR3 loop reads CASGSGVRALGEQYF. The CDR3, as DNA: TGTGCCAGCGGTTCGGGAGTCAGGGCCCTGGGCGAGCAGTACTTC.

The chain employs TRBV5-6 and TRBJ2-7; 8 nucleotides align to TRBD2. The CDR3 length is 18 residues. V was pared by 7 bases and J by 2 bases, with 20 bases of the junction left unmatched. Germline V gene data show CDR1 as SGHDT and CDR2 as YYEEEE. The CDR3 reads CASSSFSVAGIRTYEQYF. The CDR3 region has the DNA TGTGCCAGCTCTTCCTTTTCGGTAGCGGGGATCCGGACCTACGAGCAGTACTTC.

This chain joins TRBV4-1 and TRBJ2-2; the D is unclear. There are 16 residues in the CDR3. Trimming removed 0 bases at V and 2 bases at J, with 10 bases between. Germline loops: CDR1 MGHRA, CDR2 YSYEKL. Written as DNA, the CDR3 is TGCGCCAGCAGCCAAGATCCGGACGGAAACACCGGGGAGCTGTTTTTT. It yields the protein CASSQDPDGNTGELFF.

In its sample, this clone is medium-sized. The chain recombines TRBV7-2 with TRBJ2-5; TRBD1 or TRBD2 may be the D gene (5 bases each). CDR3 size: 14 residues. The V end lost 5 bases, the J end lost 2 bases, and 12 bases lay between the germline ends. CDR1 is SGHTA and CDR2 is FQGNSA in the germline V gene. The CDR3 region has the DNA TGTGCCAGCAGCCTCCGGGACGGGCAAGAGACCCAGTACTTC. It yields the protein CASSLRDGQETQYF.

The chain carries TRBV2 and TRBJ2-3; possibly TRBD2 for D (5 bases). With 4 bases removed from V and 5 bases from J, the gap between germline ends came to 7 bases. The CDR3 covers 12 residues. The germline V gene encodes CDR1 SNHLY and CDR2 FYNNEI. The CDR3 spells CASSVALDTQYF. The CDR3 DNA reads TGTGCCAGCAGTGTAGCGCTAGATACGCAGTATTTT.

The genes are TRBV19 and TRBJ2-3, with 7 nucleotides matching TRBD1. The CDR3 length is 15 residues. J was trimmed by 2 bases and V by 3 bases; bases with no gene match: 5. Germline loops: CDR1 LNHDA, CDR2 SQIVND (reference sequence). The CDR3 coding sequence is TGTGCCAGTAGTATTGAGACAGGGATCACAGATACGCAGTATTTT. It codes for CASSIETGITDTQYF.

This clone was detected once. The rearrangement uses TRBV5-6 and TRBJ2-7; D tentatively fits TRBD1 or TRBD2 (5 bases each). The CDR3 spans 14 residues. V was pared by 1 base and J by 2 bases, with 10 bases between. Germline assignment: CDR1 SGHDT and CDR2 YYEEEE. The CDR3 DNA is TGTGCCAGCAGCTTGACGGGGCGGACCTACGAGCAGTACTTC. This sequence encodes CASSLTGRTYEQYF.